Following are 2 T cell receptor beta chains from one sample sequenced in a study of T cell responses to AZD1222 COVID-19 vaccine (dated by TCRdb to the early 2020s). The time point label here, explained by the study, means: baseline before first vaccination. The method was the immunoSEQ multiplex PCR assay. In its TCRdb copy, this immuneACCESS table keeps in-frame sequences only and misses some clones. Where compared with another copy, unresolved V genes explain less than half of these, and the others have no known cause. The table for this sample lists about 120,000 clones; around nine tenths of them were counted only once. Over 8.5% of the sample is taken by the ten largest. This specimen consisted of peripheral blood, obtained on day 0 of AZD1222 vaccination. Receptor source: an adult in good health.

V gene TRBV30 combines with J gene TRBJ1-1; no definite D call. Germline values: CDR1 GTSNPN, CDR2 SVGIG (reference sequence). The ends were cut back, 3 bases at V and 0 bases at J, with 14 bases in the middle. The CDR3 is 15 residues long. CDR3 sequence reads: CAWSDTGLMNTEAFF. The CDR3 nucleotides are TGTGCCTGGAGCGACACTGGACTGATGAACACTGAAGCTTTCTTT.

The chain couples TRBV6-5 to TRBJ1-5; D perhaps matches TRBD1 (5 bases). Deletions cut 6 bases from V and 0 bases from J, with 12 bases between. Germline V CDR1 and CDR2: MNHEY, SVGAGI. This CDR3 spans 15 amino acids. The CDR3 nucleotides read TGTGCCAGCAGGTTGACAGTTTATAGCAATCAGCCCCAGCATTTT. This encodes CASRLTVYSNQPQHF.